The rows below give T cell receptor beta chains drawn from one sample of a study of blood T cell repertoires in COVID-19. TCRdb's table, derived via immunoSEQ multiplex PCR, lists solely in-frame clones and lacks some. The sample includes 310,000 or so clones, roughly 89% of them seen just once. The sample was PBMCs or T cells enriched from blood (not recorded which). The receptors derive from a woman under 30 who had recovered from COVID-19. Both conserved end residues are part of each CDR3. Each record gives: V gene, J gene, clone size, D gene, CDR3 DNA, CDR3 protein. The D gene is left open where the match is weak. Rows give clone size only sometimes, using once, few, many, or a class for an expanded clone.

>TRBV1|TRBJ2-2|NA|NA
TGCACCAGCAGCCATGTTCCAGGCACCGGGGAGCTGTTTTTT
CTSSHVPGTGELFF
>TRBV28|TRBJ1-4|few|NA
TGTGCCAGCAGACCCGGGGGGGATGGAGATGAAAAACTGTTTTTT
CASRPGGDGDEKLFF
>TRBV12-3/TRBV12-4|TRBJ2-1|NA|NA
TGTGCCAGCAGTTTAGGAGGAGAGTGGGTGTTCTTC
CASSLGGEWVFF
>TRBV4-3|TRBJ1-2|NA|NA
TGCGCCAGCAGCCAACGATCCGGGGGAGATGTTGGCTACACCTTC
CASSQRSGGDVGYTF
>TRBV6-2/TRBV6-3|TRBJ2-2|NA|TRBD2
TGTGCCAGCAGTTCCATGGGACTAGACGACACCGGGGAGCTGTTTTTT
CASSSMGLDDTGELFF
>TRBV4-1|TRBJ2-3|few|TRBD1
TGCGCCAGCAGCCTCCCCGGACAGGGAGGTACAGATACGCAGTATTTT
CASSLPGQGGTDTQYF
>TRBV6-5|TRBJ2-1|NA|NA
TGTGCCAGCAGGAGCGAGTTCAACAATGAGCAGTTCTTC
CASRSEFNNEQFF
>TRBV2|TRBJ1-5|NA|NA
TGTGCCAGCAGTGTAGAGGGGCCCCAGCATTTT
CASSVEGPQHF
>TRBV9|TRBJ1-1|NA|TRBD1
TGTGCCAGCAGTGGAGGGACAGGGAGTTTCGTGAACACTGAAGCTTTCTTT
CASSGGTGSFVNTEAFF
>TRBV6-5|TRBJ1-5|NA|NA
TGTGCCAGCAGCCCAGACAGATCCAATCAGCCCCAGCATTTT
CASSPDRSNQPQHF
>TRBV30|TRBJ1-5|NA|NA
TGTGCCTTACAGGAGAATAATCAGCCCCAGCATTTT
CALQENNQPQHF
>TRBV9|TRBJ2-3|NA|NA
TGTGCCAGCAGCTCCGCGGGGGCGGCAGATACGCAGTATTTT
CASSSAGAADTQYF